This T cell receptor (beta chain) was found in a study of T cells after yellow fever vaccination. CDR1 is LGHNA and CDR2 is YSLEER in the germline V gene. Trimming removed 0 bases at V and 4 bases at J, with 15 bases between. The CDR3 contains 16 residues. Template switching by 5'RACE produced TCR cDNA, adding a universal primer site and UMIs. Via MiXCR, TCRdb re-called the 5' RACE reads, giving one row per CDR3 protein. The sample holds about 310,000 distinct CDR3 sequences, approximately 3.9% seen once. Many counts were recorded for this clonotype. The source was PBMCs, collected on the day of the yellow fever booster vaccination. This TCR derives from a man between 18 and 29 years old who received the YFV17D yellow fever vaccine. The V and J genes are TRBV4-3 and TRBJ2-5, with D unclear. CDR3 region: CASSQDRAWGTETQYF. In DNA, the CDR3 is TGCGCCAGCAGCCAAGATCGGGCATGGGGAACAGAGACCCAGTACTTC.